This TCR beta chain was sequenced during a study of blood T cell repertoires in COVID-19. Looking at the study overall: Spain, Italy and the United States supplied samples that represented acute and convalescent COVID-19. PBMCs, B-cell-depleted T cells, or T cells provided the cDNA or gDNA that made up the material.

This CDR3 region has 15 residues. Germline V lookup: CDR1 SGHVS, CDR2 FQNEAQ. V lost 2 bases, J lost 9 bases, and 14 bases lay in between. TCRdb keeps only in-frame clones here, not all; method: immunoSEQ multiplex PCR. The sample lists roughly 70,000 clones, about 69% occurring once. The chain uses TRBV7-8 and TRBJ1-6; tentatively, D is TRBD1 (5 bases). The TCR originated in a man aged 70-80 years with acute or convalescent COVID-19. Source material: peripheral blood. CDR3 sequence reads: CASSLWGGERSPLHF. The CDR3 DNA reads TGTGCCAGCAGCTTATGGGGGGGGGAGCGTTCACCCCTCCACTTT.